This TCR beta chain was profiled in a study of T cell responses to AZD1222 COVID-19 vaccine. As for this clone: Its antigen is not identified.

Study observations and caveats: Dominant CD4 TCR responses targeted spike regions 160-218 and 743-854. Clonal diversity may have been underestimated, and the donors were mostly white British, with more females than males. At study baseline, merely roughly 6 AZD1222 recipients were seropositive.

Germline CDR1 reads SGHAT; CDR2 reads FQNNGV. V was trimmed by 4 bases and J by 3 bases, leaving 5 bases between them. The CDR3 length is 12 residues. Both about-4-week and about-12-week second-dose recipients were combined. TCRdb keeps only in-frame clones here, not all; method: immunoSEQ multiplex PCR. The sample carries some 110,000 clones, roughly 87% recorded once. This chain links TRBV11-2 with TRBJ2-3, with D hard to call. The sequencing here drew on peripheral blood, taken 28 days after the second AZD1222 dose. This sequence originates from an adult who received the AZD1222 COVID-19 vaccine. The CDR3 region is CASSWGTDTQYF. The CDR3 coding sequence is TGTGCCAGCAGCTGGGGTACAGATACGCAGTATTTT.